One sample yielded the 20 T cell receptor beta chains listed below, sequenced in a study of beta chain features in type 1 diabetes. General study findings and limits: People with Type 1 diabetes carried modestly yet significantly shorter TCRB CDR3s in all four CD4+ subsets.

Their target antigens are unknown. Sequencing targeted expressed TCRB transcripts, as all isolated RNA had been reverse transcribed. Sequenced by immunoSEQ multiplex PCR; TCRdb stores in-frame clones only, minus some. The table shows roughly 300,000 clones, with roughly an eighth occurring only once. Sequencing was performed on naive CD4+ T cells from blood. The receptors derive from a man under 40 with type 1 diabetes.

For the CDR3, the DNA is TGTGCTCTCACAGGGTCTGGAAACACCATATATTTT. It translates to CALTGSGNTIYF. This chain uses TRBV30 with TRBJ1-3, with a possible D match to TRBD1 (6 bases). This CDR3 comprises 12 residues. Germline V lookup: CDR1 GTSNPN, CDR2 SVGIG (reference sequence). Full variable domain (missing parts from reference TRBV30 and TRBJ1-3): SQTIHQWPATLVQPVGSPLSLECTVEGTSNPNLYWYRQAAGRGLQLLFYSVGIGQISSEVPQNLSASRPQDRQFILSSKKLLLSDSGFYLCALTGSGNTIYFGEGSWLTVV.

The gene calls are TRBV18 and TRBJ2-3, with a tentative D call TRBD1 (6 bases). Trimming took off 0 bases at V and 1 base at J, with 17 bases between the two ends. This CDR3 comprises 18 residues. Germline assignment: CDR1 KGHSH and CDR2 LQKENI. The CDR3 coding sequence is TGTGCCAGCTCACCACCTGCTGGGACACCCCAAGGCACAGATACGCAGTATTTT. Translated: CASSPPAGTPQGTDTQYF.

The table lists this clone with many counts. This chain links TRBV15 with TRBJ2-6; D remains ambiguous. V lost 5 bases and J lost 0, with 2 bases in between. The CDR3 is 13 amino acids. Looked up from germline, CDR1 is LNHNV and CDR2 is YYDKDF (reference sequence). CDR3 protein: CATSRSGANVLTF. The CDR3 region has the DNA TGTGCCACCAGCCGCTCTGGGGCCAACGTCCTGACTTTC.

The V gene is TRBV15, the J gene TRBJ2-2, with a weak D call TRBD2 (5 bases). CDR3 length equals 13 residues. Germline CDR1 is LNHNV and CDR2 is YYDKDF (reference sequence). Trimming removed 9 bases at V and 4 bases at J, with 12 bases between. Here the CDR3 reads CATSTNPTGELFF. DNA of the CDR3: TGTGCCACGTCGACTAACCCCACCGGGGAGCTGTTTTTT.

V gene TRBV30 combines with J gene TRBJ2-6; D call uncertain. Germline loops: CDR1 GTSNPN, CDR2 SVGIG (reference sequence). The V end lost 4 bases, the J end lost 0 bases, and 13 bases lay between the germline ends. There are 16 residues in the CDR3. CDR3 sequence: CAWTSGIISGANVLTF. The DNA of the CDR3 is TGTGCCTGGACCTCAGGTATTATCTCTGGGGCCAACGTCCTGACTTTC.

This clone has only a few counts. The chain combines TRBV5-5 with TRBJ2-3, with D perhaps matching TRBD2 (5 bases). Trimming left V 2 bases short and J 6 bases short, with 13 bases between. Germline V gene data show CDR1 as SGHKS and CDR2 as YYEKEE (reference sequence). CDR3 length: 14 residues. CDR3 loop: CASSFGLTPDTQYF. The CDR3, as DNA: TGTGCCAGCAGCTTTGGACTTACCCCGGATACGCAGTATTTT.

V is TRBV30 and J is TRBJ1-5; 8 nucleotides agree with TRBD1. The germline V gene has CDR1 GTSNPN and CDR2 SVGIG (reference sequence). The CDR3 is made up of 13 amino acids. The CDR3 protein is CACTTGGNQPQHF. CDR3 DNA: TGTGCTTGCACCACAGGGGGAAATCAGCCCCAGCATTTT.

This clone came up a few times. This CDR3 reads CASSQQGGTGELFF. CDR3 coding DNA: TGCGCCAGCAGCCAACAAGGGGGAACCGGGGAGCTGTTTTTT. This chain uses TRBV4-3 with TRBJ2-2, with D possibly TRBD1 on 6 matching bases. Germline CDR1 reads LGHNA; CDR2 reads YSLEER. CDR3 length: 14 residues. V was pared by 2 bases and J by 5 bases, with 9 bases between.

This chain links TRBV2 with TRBJ2-1; TRBD2 aligns across 11 bases. Germline-derived CDR1 and CDR2 are SNHLY and FYNNEI. V shed 2 bases, J shed 8 bases, and the junction held 5 bases outside the gene matches. The CDR3 runs 15 residues. CDR3 nucleotide sequence: TGTGCCAGCAGTGAATTGCTAGCGGGGGGCGATGAGCAGTTCTTC. Translating gives CASSELLAGGDEQFF.

This clone was counted between two and nine times. The chain combines TRBV5-1 with TRBJ2-7; possibly TRBD2 for D (6 bases). Trimming took off 4 bases at V and 7 bases at J, with 21 bases between the two ends. The CDR3 length is 15 residues. Germline assignment: CDR1 SGHRS and CDR2 YFSETQ. CDR3 nucleotide sequence: TGCGCCAGCAGCGCGGCAGTTGGGGACGCGGGGGAGCAGTACTTC. Protein sequence: CASSAAVGDAGEQYF. Full variable domain (outside the CDR3, taken from reference TRBV5-1 and TRBJ2-7): KAGVTQTPRYLIKTRGQQVTLSCSPISGHRSVSWYQQTPGQGLQFLFEYFSETQRNKGNFPGRFSGRQFSNSRSEMNVSTLELGDSALYLCASSAAVGDAGEQYFGPGTRLTVT.

This chain uses TRBV5-6 with TRBJ2-7, with 7 positions matching TRBD2. V dropped 4 bases and J dropped 3; count of bases not matched to a gene: 16. CDR3 length: 17 residues. Germline CDR1 reads SGHDT; CDR2 reads YYEEEE. The DNA of the CDR3 is TGTGCCAGCAGCCCTCGGGGGGAGCTAGCGGAAAACTACGAGCAGTACTTC. Translated: CASSPRGELAENYEQYF. Based on the CDR3 plus reference TRBV5-6 and TRBJ2-7, the full variable domain is DAGVTQSPTHLIKTRGQQVTLRCSPKSGHDTVSWYQQALGQGPQFIFQYYEEEERQRGNFPDRFSGHQFPNYSSELNVNALLLGDSALYLCASSPRGELAENYEQYFGPGTRLTVT.

The V call is TRBV29-1, the J call TRBJ2-7; weak D call: TRBD1 (6 bases). V was shortened by 5 bases and J by 7 bases, with 18 bases between the two germline ends. The germline CDR1 and CDR2 sequences are SQVTM and ANQGSEA. The CDR3 loop spans 13 amino acids. CDR3 protein: CSVQGLVGLEQYF. For the CDR3, the DNA is TGCAGCGTTCAGGGGCTAGTGGGCTTGGAGCAGTACTTC.

This clone occurred a few times. CDR3 in DNA: TGCGCCAGCAGCCAAGAGGAGGGAAGCAATCAGCCCCAGCATTTT. It translates to CASSQEEGSNQPQHF. This sequence joins TRBV4-1 and TRBJ1-5, with D unresolved. The CDR3 loop spans 15 amino acids. V was clipped by 0 bases and J by 1 base, with 7 bases between them. CDR1 is MGHRA and CDR2 is YSYEKL in the germline V gene.

The rearrangement links TRBV9 to TRBJ2-4; 10 bases align to TRBD1. Trimming removed 2 bases from V and 7 bases from J; junction bases left unmatched: 6. Germline CDR1 SGDLS, CDR2 YYNGEE. The CDR3 has 15 amino acids. CDR3: CASSVTGTGVNIQYF. In nucleotides, the CDR3 is TGTGCCAGCAGCGTCACCGGGACAGGGGTGAACATTCAGTACTTC.

The chain joins TRBV29-1 to TRBJ2-5; D might be TRBD1 (6 bases). Germline CDR1 is SQVTM and CDR2 is ANQGSEA. This CDR3 has 11 amino acids. V gave up 7 bases and J gave up 11 bases, with 17 bases separating them. The DNA of the CDR3 is TGCAGCGCCTGGGACCCAGGGGAGCAGTACTTC. As protein: CSAWDPGEQYF. Filled out from reference TRBV29-1 and TRBJ2-5, the complete variable domain reads SAVISQKPSRDICQRGTSLTIQCQVDSQVTMMFWYRQQPGQSLTLIATANQGSEATYESGFVIDKFPISRPNLTFSTLTVSNMSPEDSSIYLCSAWDPGEQYFGPGTRLLVL.

The rearrangement uses TRBV19 and TRBJ2-3; no reliable D call. The germline CDR1 and CDR2 sequences are LNHDA and SQIVND (reference sequence). CDR3 length: 14 amino acids. Trimming took off 0 bases at V and 1 base at J, with 5 bases between the two ends. The CDR3 DNA reads TGTGCCAGTAGTATAGATCGTGGCACAGATACGCAGTATTTT. Protein sequence: CASSIDRGTDTQYF.

The table lists this clone with a few counts. The chain has TRBV5-1 and TRBJ2-3; no clear D. The CDR3 is made up of 15 amino acids. CDR1 is SGHRS and CDR2 is YFSETQ in the germline V gene. Trimming stripped 4 bases from V and 3 bases from J, with 15 bases between. CDR3 loop: CASSLESRWTDTQYF. DNA for the CDR3: TGCGCCAGCAGCCTAGAATCCCGATGGACAGATACGCAGTATTTT.

This clone has only a few counts. The V gene is TRBV6-4, the J gene TRBJ1-1; D is uncertain. Trimming shortened V by 0 bases and J by 7 bases, and 15 bases separated the two germline ends. This CDR3 region has 15 residues. Germline lookup yields CDR1 MRHNA and CDR2 SNTAGT. CDR3 nucleotide sequence: TGTGCCAGCAGTGACTCGCTGTATGTGGCTGGTGAAGCTTTCTTT. Translation gives CASSDSLYVAGEAFF.

This clone occurred a few times. The chain carries TRBV15 and TRBJ2-3; 12 bases are a match to TRBD2. Trimming cost V 2 bases and J 0 bases; bases outside gene matches: 3. The CDR3 has 17 amino acids. The germline gives CDR1 LNHNV, CDR2 YYDKDF (reference sequence). The CDR3 sequence: CATSRQGLAGSTDTQYF. CDR3 bases: TGTGCCACCAGCAGACAGGGACTAGCGGGCAGCACAGATACGCAGTATTTT.

This chain connects TRBV29-1 to TRBJ2-3; unclear D gene. CDR3 length: 15 amino acids. V lost 4 bases, J lost 2 bases, and 16 bases lay in between. CDR1 SQVTM and CDR2 ANQGSEA come from the germline V gene. CDR3 residues: CSVVEFSASTDTQYF. In nucleotides, the CDR3 is TGCAGCGTTGTGGAGTTCTCAGCCTCCACAGATACGCAGTATTTT.